This TCR beta chain was sequenced during a study of cytomegalovirus exposure and HLA in healthy donors. PCR primers comprised 60 Vbeta and 13 Jbeta primers. Assay used: immunoSEQ multiplex PCR; TCRdb lists only in-frame clones, some missing. This sample has around 120,000 clones, with 78% found just once. Trimming at V came to 3 bases and at J to 2 bases, leaving 11 bases not matched to a gene. This CDR3 is built from 19 residues. The rearrangement joins TRBV5-3 to TRBJ2-1; 13 positions agree with TRBD2. TRBV5-3 has ORF status, its function being uncertain. The TCR was taken from a woman in her twenties or thirties in good health and CMV-seropositive. The sample comprised PBMCs. The CDR3 protein is CARSYPTSGGPEAYNEQFF. In DNA form, the CDR3 reads TGTGCCAGAAGCTACCCGACTAGCGGGGGGCCAGAGGCCTACAATGAGCAGTTCTTC.